Presented here are 19 T cell receptor beta chains from one specimen sequenced in a study of beta chain features in type 1 diabetes. Expressed TCRB transcripts were sequenced, since all the RNA that had been isolated was reverse transcribed. Measured with immunoSEQ multiplex PCR; TCRdb has only the in-frame clones, and not every one. The sample records over 150,000 clones, 7.5% to 10% being singletons. Source material: central memory CD4+ T cells from blood. These receptors originate from a young man in good health.

CDR3 region: CAISRVGTGEETQYF. The CDR3 nucleotides are TGTGCCATCAGTCGCGTTGGGACAGGGGAAGAGACCCAGTACTTC. The chain is built from TRBV10-3 and TRBJ2-5, with 10 bases that match TRBD1. CDR1 is ENHRY, CDR2 SYGVKD, per germline. The CDR3 covers 15 residues. V trimming: 5 bases; J trimming: 3 bases; junction bases outside the gene matches: 6.

In this sample, this clone turned up many times. The V and J genes are TRBV15 and TRBJ2-4, with 9 positions matching TRBD1. Trimming cost V 2 bases and J 9 bases; bases outside gene matches: 11. The CDR3 spans 16 residues. CDR1 is LNHNV, CDR2 YYDKDF, per germline (reference sequence). The CDR3 DNA reads as TGTGCCACCAGCAGATCGTACGGGACAGGGATCCCCATTCAGTACTTC. This translates into CATSRSYGTGIPIQYF.

The chain carries TRBV10-3 and TRBJ1-1; tentative D call: TRBD1 (5 bases). The V end lost 9 bases, the J end lost 4 bases, and 15 bases lay between the germline ends. The CDR3 is 13 residues long. Germline V gene data show CDR1 as ENHRY and CDR2 as SYGVKD. CDR3 nucleotide sequence: TGTGCCATAGGTTCCGGGGGTGTCACTGAAGCTTTCTTT. Protein product: CAIGSGGVTEAFF.

V gene TRBV4-1 combines with J gene TRBJ2-3; 11 nucleotides match TRBD1. J was trimmed by 4 bases and V by 1 base; bases with no gene match: 4. This CDR3 contains 16 residues. Germline-derived CDR1 and CDR2 are MGHRA and YSYEKL. The CDR3: CASSQAWTGGADTQYF. In DNA, the CDR3 is TGCGCCAGCAGCCAAGCGTGGACAGGGGGCGCAGATACGCAGTATTTT.

Only a few counts were recorded for this clone. This chain uses TRBV4-3 with TRBJ1-2; D possibly corresponds to TRBD1 (6 bases). V lost 0 bases and J lost 3, with 8 bases in between. Looked up from germline, CDR1 is LGHNA and CDR2 is YSLEER. This CDR3 region has 14 residues. CDR3: CASSQDDRYYGYTF. In DNA, the CDR3 is TGCGCCAGCAGCCAAGATGACAGGTACTATGGCTACACCTTC.

The chain links TRBV2 to TRBJ2-5; perhaps TRBD2 as D (5 bases). The germline CDR1 and CDR2 sequences are SNHLY and FYNNEI. V shed 6 bases and J shed 5 bases, with 13 bases lying between them. The CDR3 loop spans 13 amino acids. The CDR3 DNA reads as TGTGCCAGCAGCGCCACTAGTTCGGAGACCCAGTACTTC. Residues: CASSATSSETQYF.

This clone was counted only a few times. The rearrangement joins TRBV5-4 to TRBJ2-5; the match to TRBD1 covers 7 bases. The CDR3 runs 14 residues. CDR1 and CDR2 from the germline V gene are SGHNT and YYREEE (reference sequence). V lost 0 bases to trimming and J lost 5 bases; unmatched junction nucleotides: 4. This CDR3 reads CASSLGQGMETQYF. For the CDR3, the DNA is TGTGCCAGCAGCTTGGGACAGGGCATGGAGACCCAGTACTTC.

This clone was picked up many times. The V gene is TRBV28, the J gene TRBJ1-3; D remains unclear. Germline V gene data show CDR1 as MDHEN and CDR2 as SYDVKM. The V end was cut by 6 bases, the J end by 0 bases, with 15 bases between. The CDR3 consists of 16 residues. The CDR3: CASRSPAGSSGNTIYF. CDR3 in DNA: TGTGCCAGCAGGAGTCCGGCGGGGAGCTCTGGAAACACCATATATTTT. Supplemented by reference TRBV28 and TRBJ1-3, the full variable domain reads DVKVTQSSRYLVKRTGEKVFLECVQDMDHENMFWYRQDPGLGLRLIYFSYDVKMKEKGDIPEGYSVSREKKERFSLILESASTNQTSMYLCASRSPAGSSGNTIYFGEGSWLTVV.

V usage is TRBV11-3 and J usage is TRBJ1-5; a possible D gene is TRBD1 (5 bases). The CDR3 is 13 residues long. Looked up from germline, CDR1 is SGHNT and CDR2 is YENEEA. V lost 5 bases and J 7 bases, leaving 12 bases between the germline ends. CDR3 loop: CASSQGGEQPQHF. CDR3 nucleotide sequence: TGTGCCAGCAGCCAAGGAGGGGAGCAGCCCCAGCATTTT.

The chain carries TRBV5-1 and TRBJ2-1; 8 bases line up with TRBD2. Germline V gene sequence: CDR1 SGHRS, CDR2 YFSETQ. Trimming took 3 bases from V and 4 from J; bases not matched to a gene: 6. The CDR3 runs to 15 residues. The CDR3 loop reads CASSWTGGRYNEQFF. The CDR3 DNA follows: TGCGCCAGCAGCTGGACGGGGGGGCGGTACAATGAGCAGTTCTTC.

This clone was seen a few times. The rearrangement joins TRBV28 to TRBJ2-5, with 12 positions matching TRBD2. This CDR3 comprises 16 residues. CDR1 is MDHEN and CDR2 is SYDVKM in the germline V gene. V trimming: 6 bases; J trimming: 6 bases; junction bases outside the gene matches: 11. The CDR3 sequence: CASSGTSGFSGKTQYF. CDR3 sequence (DNA): TGTGCCAGCAGCGGGACTAGCGGGTTCTCGGGAAAGACCCAGTACTTC.

This clone was detected a few times. The chain joins TRBV2 to TRBJ2-1; D gene uncertain. Germline lookup yields CDR1 SNHLY and CDR2 FYNNEI. The CDR3 totals 13 residues. The ends were cut back, 7 bases at V and 4 bases at J, with 11 bases in the middle. The CDR3 coding sequence is TGTGCCAGCACTAGTGGCCCTTACAATGAGCAGTTCTTC. Its protein product is CASTSGPYNEQFF.

This clone came up a few times. This chain links TRBV7-3 with TRBJ2-7, with TRBD1 matching over 10 bases. J lost 6 bases, V lost 6 bases, and 5 bases had no gene match. This CDR3 is 13 amino acids long. Germline lookup yields CDR1 SGHTA and CDR2 FQGTGA. This chain's CDR3 is CASSPGQGGEQYF. The DNA of the CDR3 is TGTGCCAGCAGTCCCGGACAGGGGGGCGAGCAGTACTTC.

Only a few counts were recorded for this clone. Written as DNA, the CDR3 is TGTGCCAGCCGAATACGTGGGCAGGGGGTCTCCTACGAGCAGTACTTC. Its translation is CASRIRGQGVSYEQYF. The V and J genes are TRBV27 and TRBJ2-7; 7 bases map to TRBD1. V shed 8 bases and J 0 bases; nucleotides not matched to a gene: 13. The CDR3 has 16 residues. The V gene's germline CDR1 is MNHEY and CDR2 SMNVEV (reference sequence).

V usage is TRBV7-8 and J usage is TRBJ1-2; TRBD1 matches at 9 bases. J lost 6 bases, V lost 4 bases, and 6 bases had no gene match. The germline gives CDR1 SGHVS, CDR2 FQNEAQ. This CDR3 has 14 amino acids. The CDR3 here is CASSWRGQGDGYTF. CDR3 nucleotides: TGTGCCAGCAGCTGGAGGGGACAGGGAGATGGCTACACCTTC.

Ten or more counts support this clone. V and J are TRBV5-1 and TRBJ2-1; 10 bases agree with TRBD2. Germline CDR1 SGHRS, CDR2 YFSETQ. This CDR3 is built from 17 residues. J gave up 4 bases and V 3 bases, and 10 bases lay outside the gene matches. The DNA of the CDR3 is TGCGCCAGCAGCTCCAGTAAGACTAGCGGGCCTTACAATGAGCAGTTCTTC. Amino acid sequence: CASSSSKTSGPYNEQFF.

The table lists this clone with a few counts. The rearrangement links TRBV4-2 to TRBJ2-5; 10 bases line up with TRBD1. CDR3 length equals 18 residues. From germline, CDR1 is LGHNA and CDR2 YNFKEQ. J gave up 3 bases and V 5 bases, and 15 bases lay outside the gene matches. CDR3 bases: TGTGCCAGCAGCTTACGGGACAGGGGTACGTTAGGTGAAGAGACCCAGTACTTC. It encodes CASSLRDRGTLGEETQYF.

The sample holds a few counts of this clone. The chain links TRBV30 to TRBJ1-6; a possible D gene is TRBD1 (5 bases). The V and J ends lost 4 bases and 10 bases respectively, with 14 bases between them. Germline CDR1 reads GTSNPN; CDR2 reads SVGIG (reference sequence). The CDR3 has 13 residues. CDR3 amino acids: CAWTGRTLSPLHF. CDR3 coding DNA: TGTGCCTGGACAGGGCGAACACTATCACCCCTCCACTTT. Supplemented by reference TRBV30 and TRBJ1-6, the full variable domain reads SQTIHQWPATLVQPVGSPLSLECTVEGTSNPNLYWYRQAAGRGLQLLFYSVGIGQISSEVPQNLSASRPQDRQFILSSKKLLLSDSGFYLCAWTGRTLSPLHFGNGTRLTVT.

V and J are TRBV11-1 and TRBJ2-7; 7 bases line up with TRBD1. The CDR3 has 14 residues. Germline V CDR1 and CDR2: SGHAT, FQDESV (reference sequence). J lost 2 bases, V lost 5 bases, and 6 bases had no gene match. The CDR3 nucleotides read TGTGCCAGCAGCCACGACAGGGAACCCTACGAGCAGTACTTC. Translating gives CASSHDREPYEQYF.